Shown below are 25 T cell receptor beta chains from a single sample sequenced in a study of low-dose radiotherapy and immunotherapy resistance in tumors. The time point: after trial treatment. Specified treatment: LDRT plus nivolumab, ipilimumab, low-dose cyclophosphamide and aspirin (RACIN trial). TRAV- and TRBV-specific primers, spanning alpha and beta chains, primed first-strand cDNA. TCR amplification used roughly 20 PCR cycles, a constant-region primer and a V-primer adapter. MiXCR, applied by TCRdb to the reads, yields one record per CDR3 protein. This sample has about 30,000 distinct CDR3 sequences, with under 55% found just once. The sample in question was PBMCs, obtained after low-dose radiotherapy plus immunotherapy. Receptor source: a male donor with gallbladder cancer.

As for this clonotype: A far larger clone differs by one base, so this is likely a read error. This chain joins TRBV9 and TRBJ2-1; 7 positions agree with TRBD1. The junction had 10 bases not matched to a gene; V was cut back by 0 bases and J by 10 bases. CDR3 length equals 15 residues. Germline assignment: CDR1 SGDLS and CDR2 YYNGEE. Here the CDR3 DNA reads TGTGCCAGCAGCGTAGAAGGACAGGCGTTCTACGAGCAGTTCTTC. Its protein is CASSVEGQAFYEQFF.

This clonotype is termed medium-sized (0.01 to 0.1%). The chain carries TRBV28 and TRBJ2-2, with D uncertain. The germline V gene has CDR1 MDHEN and CDR2 SYDVKM. The CDR3 consists of 13 residues. Trimming left V 10 bases short and J 3 bases short, with 12 bases between. CDR3 sequence (DNA): TGTGCCACCCCCAAATCAGACACCGGGGAGCTGTTTTTT. It is translated as CATPKSDTGELFF. Combining the CDR3 with reference TRBV28 and TRBJ2-2 gives the whole variable domain DVKVTQSSRYLVKRTGEKVFLECVQDMDHENMFWYRQDPGLGLRLIYFSYDVKMKEKGDIPEGYSVSREKKERFSLILESASTNQTSMYLCATPKSDTGELFFGEGSRLTVL.

J is TRBJ1-1 and V is TRBV5-6, with TRBD1 as a possible D gene (6 bases). Germline V gives CDR1 SGHDT, CDR2 YYEEEE. V gave up 3 bases and J gave up 8 bases, with 23 bases separating them. This CDR3 is 16 amino acids long. The CDR3 coding sequence is TGTGCCAGCAGCTACACAATTGGGGGGGCAAGCACCGAAGCTTTCTTT. Translation: CASSYTIGGASTEAFF.

A word on this clonotype: This likely reflects a read error, since a far larger clone is one base away. This chain joins TRBV28 and TRBJ2-1, with D uncertain. There are 13 residues in the CDR3. Germline V CDR1 and CDR2: MDHEN, SYDVKM. Trimming took off 3 bases at V and 13 bases at J, with 16 bases between the two ends. CDR3 in amino acids: CASSFLDGGTQFF. For the CDR3, the DNA is TGTGCCAGCAGTTTCTTGGACGGTGGAACCCAGTTCTTC.

This clonotype was counted ten times or more. CDR3 bases: TGTGCCAGCAGCCTAGGGTCTTTAGAGACCCAGTACTTC. Protein product: CASSLGSLETQYF. This chain connects TRBV7-7 to TRBJ2-5; D is uncertain. V was clipped by 5 bases and J by 4 bases, with 11 bases between them. In germline, CDR1 is SSHAT, CDR2 FNYEAQ (reference sequence). The CDR3 spans 13 residues.

A remark on this clonotype: A far bigger clonotype differs at one base, so this is likely a read error. J is TRBJ2-5 and V is TRBV13; 9 bases map to TRBD2. Germline V gene data show CDR1 as PRHDT and CDR2 as FYEKMQ (reference sequence). Losses at the gene ends were 5 bases for V and 11 bases for J; bases not matched to a gene: 18. The CDR3 sequence is 16 residues long. The CDR3 sequence: CASSPFGGGARNEQYF. The CDR3 nucleotides are TGTGCCAGCAGCCCGTTTGGCGGGGGGGCGCGGAATGAGCAGTACTTC.

The gene calls are TRBV28 and TRBJ1-1; D is uncertain. The CDR3 is 12 residues long. V lost 4 bases and J 0 bases, leaving 3 bases between the germline ends. Germline V gives CDR1 MDHEN, CDR2 SYDVKM. CDR3 coding DNA: TGTGCCAGCAGTTACGTGAACACTGAAGCTTTCTTT. It yields the protein CASSYVNTEAFF.

V usage is TRBV6-2 or TRBV6-3 and J usage is TRBJ1-5, with D hard to call. V lost 5 bases and J lost 8, with 10 bases in between. Germline V CDR1 and CDR2: MNHEY, SVGEGT. The CDR3 length is 12 residues. DNA of the CDR3: TGTGCCAGCAGTGAAGACATAAAGCCCCAGCATTTT. Translating it yields CASSEDIKPQHF.

The chain couples TRBV12-3 or TRBV12-4 to TRBJ2-1, with 8 bases aligning to TRBD1. With 6 bases clipped from V and 1 base from J, the junction kept 5 bases outside the gene matches. This CDR3 spans 15 amino acids. The CDR3 DNA reads TGTGCCAGCAGCCCGACAGGGGATTCCTACAATGAGCAGTTCTTC. It specifies CASSPTGDSYNEQFF.

The V and J genes are TRBV7-2 and TRBJ2-7; D might be TRBD1 (5 bases). Germline V gene lookup returns CDR1 SGHTA and CDR2 FQGNSA. The CDR3 is 14 amino acids. Trimming took 4 bases from V and 0 from J, leaving 10 bases between them. The CDR3 here is CASSSTVSSYEQYF. The DNA for the CDR3 is TGTGCCAGCAGCTCGACAGTCAGCTCCTACGAGCAGTACTTC.

In DNA, the CDR3 is TGTGCCAGCAGTAACCAGGGTTCCGGGGCCAACGTCCTGACTTTC. Translation gives CASSNQGSGANVLTF. The V call is TRBV7-9, the J call TRBJ2-6, with D possibly matching TRBD1 (5 bases). The CDR3 is 15 amino acids. With 6 bases removed from V and 4 bases from J, the gap between germline ends came to 13 bases. CDR1 and CDR2 from the germline V gene are SEHNR and FQNEAQ (reference sequence).

As concerns this clonotype: A read error is likely here: a far larger clone is one base away. V and J are TRBV12-3 or TRBV12-4 and TRBJ2-1; D ambiguous. The CDR3 covers 11 residues. The germline V and J ends were trimmed by 8 bases and 11 bases, with 13 bases remaining between them. The CDR3 region has the DNA TGTGCCAGCCGTGGGGTCGACCAGCAGTTCTTC. As protein: CASRGVDQQFF.

V gene TRBV6-4 combines with J gene TRBJ2-3, with TRBD2 matching over 7 bases. V dropped 4 bases and J dropped 2; count of bases not matched to a gene: 6. Germline V gene sequence: CDR1 MRHNA, CDR2 SNTAGT. This CDR3 region has 15 residues. CDR3 nucleotide sequence: TGTGCCAGCAGTGCAGCGGCGGGGGACACAGATACGCAGTATTTT. As protein: CASSAAAGDTDTQYF.

The chain uses TRBV6-2 or TRBV6-3 and TRBJ2-7, with D uncertain. Germline lookup yields CDR1 MNHEY and CDR2 SVGEGT. V lost 5 bases and J 0 bases, leaving 14 bases between the germline ends. This CDR3 comprises 15 residues. The CDR3 DNA sequence: TGTGCCAGCAGTGAATCTTGGGGTAGCTCCTACGAGCAGTACTTC. Protein product: CASSESWGSSYEQYF.

The genes are TRBV5-1 and TRBJ2-1; 7 bases agree with TRBD2. The CDR3 is made up of 16 amino acids. V shed 4 bases, J shed 4 bases, and the junction held 11 bases outside the gene matches. Germline V lookup: CDR1 SGHRS, CDR2 YFSETQ. The chain's CDR3 is CASSPPGTNGYNEQFF. The CDR3 bases are TGCGCCAGCAGCCCCCCCGGGACTAACGGGTACAATGAGCAGTTCTTC.

This chain connects TRBV13 to TRBJ2-5; TRBD2 matches at 11 bases. The junction had 5 bases not matched to a gene; V was cut back by 7 bases and J by 4 bases. The CDR3 extends over 14 amino acids. Germline-derived CDR1 and CDR2 are PRHDT and FYEKMQ (reference sequence). CDR3 sequence reads: CASTLSGGVETQYF. The CDR3 nucleotides read TGTGCCAGCACTCTTAGCGGGGGGGTAGAGACCCAGTACTTC.

This clonotype was counted ten times or more. This chain uses TRBV27 with TRBJ2-7; TRBD1 is a possible D gene (6 bases). CDR1 is MNHEY and CDR2 is SMNVEV in the germline V gene (reference sequence). Deletions cut 6 bases from V and 0 bases from J, with 9 bases between. The CDR3 extends over 13 amino acids. The CDR3 region is CASRLTGSYEQYF. The CDR3 coding sequence is TGTGCCAGCAGATTGACAGGCTCCTACGAGCAGTACTTC.

In its sample, this clonotype is medium-sized. The chain employs TRBV6-1 and TRBJ1-1, with a tentative D call TRBD1 (6 bases). The CDR3 has 14 amino acids. Deletions cut 8 bases from V and 6 bases from J, with 19 bases between. Per germline, CDR1 MNHNS and CDR2 SASEGT. As DNA, the CDR3 is TGTGCCAGCTGGAGGGGCAGGGGAGGGGCTGAAGCTTTCTTT. This gives the protein CASWRGRGGAEAFF.

This clonotype was found a few times. The chain recombines TRBV28 with TRBJ1-2; D perhaps matches TRBD1 (5 bases). V lost 3 bases to trimming and J lost 2 bases, with 10 bases between them. This CDR3 spans 14 amino acids. Germline-derived CDR1 and CDR2 are MDHEN and SYDVKM. Here the CDR3 reads CASSLVGGNYGYTF. CDR3 DNA sequence: TGTGCCAGCAGTTTGGTGGGGGGGAACTATGGCTACACCTTC.

Remarks on this clonotype: The final CDR3 position lacks the conserved phenylalanine or tryptophan, pointing to a likely read error. The limits of the CDR3 on the DNA are not certain, so only TCRdb's listed CDR3 is given. V gene TRBV12-3 or TRBV12-4 combines with J gene TRBJ2-4; the D call TRBD1 from the table was never checked on the DNA. Including both end residues, the CDR3 is 13 amino acids long. The CDR3 region is CASSHYRVPIRYL.

The V and J genes are TRBV24-1 and TRBJ2-1; no reliable D call. Trimming took off 1 base at V and 5 bases at J, with 5 bases between the two ends. The CDR3 spans 13 residues. CDR1 is KGHDR, CDR2 SFDVKD, per germline. The CDR3 DNA is TGTGCCACCAGTGATTTTGCCCACAATGAGCAGTTCTTC. As protein: CATSDFAHNEQFF.

Comments on this clonotype: This probably arose from a read error, given a far larger clone one base away. The V and J genes are TRBV6-5 and TRBJ1-1; D is unclear. This CDR3 is built from 15 residues. Germline assignment: CDR1 MNHEY and CDR2 SVGAGI. V lost 5 bases and J 0 bases, leaving 13 bases between the germline ends. CDR3 nucleotides: TGTGCCAGCAGTCAAGGGATAGGTCTGAACACTGAAGCTTTCTTT. It yields the protein CASSQGIGLNTEAFF.

In regard to this clonotype: A far bigger clonotype differs at one base, so this is likely a read error. The rearrangement joins TRBV12-3 or TRBV12-4 to TRBJ2-1; D may be TRBD2 (5 bases). The CDR3 covers 13 residues. The V end lost 7 bases, the J end lost 10 bases, and 17 bases lay between the germline ends. This CDR3 reads CASTFGVTYEQFF. CDR3 coding DNA: TGTGCCAGCACCTTCGGGGTAACCTACGAGCAGTTCTTC.

Sample share makes this clonotype medium-sized. The chain recombines TRBV6-1 with TRBJ2-5; 11 nucleotides agree with TRBD1. Germline lookup yields CDR1 MNHNS and CDR2 SASEGT. Trimming cost V 4 bases and J 4 bases; bases outside gene matches: 5. CDR3 length: 15 residues. This CDR3 is CASSVRTGGVETQYF. CDR3 nucleotide sequence: TGTGCCAGCAGTGTCAGGACAGGGGGCGTAGAGACCCAGTACTTC.

This clonotype was recorded many times. The V and J genes are TRBV5-1 and TRBJ2-7; D may be TRBD1 or TRBD2 (5 bases each). This CDR3 has 17 amino acids. The germline V gene has CDR1 SGHRS and CDR2 YFSETQ. Trimming shortened V by 4 bases and J by 1 base, and 21 bases separated the two germline ends. CDR3 in DNA: TGCGCCAGCAGCGACTTATCCGGGACGGTGGCGTCCTACGAGCAGTACTTC. Protein: CASSDLSGTVASYEQYF.